This entry is about one TCR beta chain. The source of the sample is a study of blood T cell repertoires in COVID-19. Germline CDR1 is SGDLS and CDR2 is YYNGEE. V shed 4 bases and J 0 bases; nucleotides not matched to a gene: 5. This CDR3 is 15 amino acids long. Generated by immunoSEQ multiplex PCR, the TCRdb table keeps only in-frame clones and is missing some. The sample has approximately 46,000 clones; roughly 88% are singletons. The sequence derives from a human donor in a cohort sampled during active COVID-19. Sequencing was carried out using peripheral blood. The rearrangement links TRBV9 to TRBJ2-3, with 7 nucleotides matching TRBD2. The CDR3 is CASSSSGASTDTQYF. Written as DNA, the CDR3 is TGTGCCAGCAGCTCCAGCGGGGCTAGCACAGATACGCAGTATTTT.